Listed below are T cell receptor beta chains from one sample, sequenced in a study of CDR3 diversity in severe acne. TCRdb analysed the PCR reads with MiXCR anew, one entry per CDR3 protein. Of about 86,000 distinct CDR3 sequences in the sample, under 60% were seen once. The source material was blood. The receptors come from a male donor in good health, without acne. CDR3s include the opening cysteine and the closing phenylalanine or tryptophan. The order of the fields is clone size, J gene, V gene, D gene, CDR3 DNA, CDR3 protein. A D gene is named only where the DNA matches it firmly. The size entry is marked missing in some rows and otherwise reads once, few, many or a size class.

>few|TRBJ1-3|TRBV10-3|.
TGTGCCATCAGTGACCAGGATAGCTCTGGAAACACCATATATTTT
CAISDQDSSGNTIYF
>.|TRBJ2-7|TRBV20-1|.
TGCAGTGCCCCACGCAGCGGGCTGAGGAATGAGCAGTACTTC
CSAPRSGLRNEQYF
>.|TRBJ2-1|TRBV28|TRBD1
TGTGCCATCGTGGGACAGGGGTCAACCTACAATGAGCAGTTCTTC
CAIVGQGSTYNEQFF
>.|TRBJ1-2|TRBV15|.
TGTGCCAGGACAAGACTCTATGGCTACACCTTC
CARTRLYGYTF
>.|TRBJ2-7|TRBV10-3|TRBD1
TGTGCCATCACCCCCGGACAGGCGATTGACGAGCAGTACTTC
CAITPGQAIDEQYF
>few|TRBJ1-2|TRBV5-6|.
TGTGCCAGCTCCCGGGGGGACTATGGCTACACCTTC
CASSRGDYGYTF
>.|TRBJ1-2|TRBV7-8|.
TGTGCCAGCAGCCCATCCGGACCGACAGGCTACACCTTC
CASSPSGPTGYTF
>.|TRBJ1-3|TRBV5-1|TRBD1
TGCGCCAGCAGCTTGCGGACAGGCCCCCAGGAGAACACCATATATTTT
CASSLRTGPQENTIYF
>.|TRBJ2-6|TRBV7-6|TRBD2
TGTGCCAGCAGCTTAGTGAGCGGGGGCAGTGGGGCCAACGTCCTGACTTTC
CASSLVSGGSGANVLTF
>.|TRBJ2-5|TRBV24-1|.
TGTGCCACCAGTCTCGGGCAGGGAAAAGAGACCCAGTACTTC
CATSLGQGKETQYF
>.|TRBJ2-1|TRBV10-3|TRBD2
TGTGCCATCAGTGAGCCTAGCGGGGGGGCGGGTGAGCAGTTCTTC
CAISEPSGGAGEQFF
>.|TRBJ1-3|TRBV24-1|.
TGTGCCACCAGTGAGGGAGCCACTGCAGCGACTGGAAACACCACATATTTT
CATSEGATAATGNTTYF
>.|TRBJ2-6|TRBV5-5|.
TGTGCCAGCACCACTTCCGGTGGGGCCAACGTCCTGACTTTC
CASTTSGGANVLTF
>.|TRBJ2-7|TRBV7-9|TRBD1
TGTGCCAGCAGCTTAGGGACAGGGGTCACCTACGAGCAGTACTTC
CASSLGTGVTYEQYF
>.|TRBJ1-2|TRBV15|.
TGTGCCACCAGCGGGTCCCAGACAGAAGAATATGGCTACACCTTC
CATSGSQTEEYGYTF
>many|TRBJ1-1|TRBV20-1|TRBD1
TGCAGTGCTAGAGACCTGACAGGGGCGAGCACTGAAGCTTTCTTT
CSARDLTGASTEAFF
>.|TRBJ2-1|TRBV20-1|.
TGCAGCACCGGGGATTGGGAGTTTTTC
CSTGDWEFF
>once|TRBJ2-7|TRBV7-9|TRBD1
TGTGCCAGCCGGGACAGGGGGCAGTACGAGCAGTACTTC
CASRDRGQYEQYF
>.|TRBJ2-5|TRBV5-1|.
TGCGCCAGCAGCTTGTCGGTGACCCAGTACTTC
CASSLSVTQYF
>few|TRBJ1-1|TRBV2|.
TGTGCCAGCAGTGAAGCAGTTGAAGCTTTCTTT
CASSEAVEAFF
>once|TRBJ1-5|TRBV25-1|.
TGTGCCAGCAGTGACCCCTCGGTTAATAATCAGCCCCAGCATTTT
CASSDPSVNNQPQHF
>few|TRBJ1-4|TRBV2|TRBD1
TGTGCCAGCAATGGCAGGGGGCCAGGTGAAAAACTGTTTTTT
CASNGRGPGEKLFF
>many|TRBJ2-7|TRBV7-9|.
TGTGCCAGCAGCTTAGTTGGCCACAGCGAGCAGTACTTC
CASSLVGHSEQYF
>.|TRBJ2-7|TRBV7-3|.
TGTGCCAGCAGCTTAAGCTCTGGGGCCTACGAGCAGTACTTC
CASSLSSGAYEQYF
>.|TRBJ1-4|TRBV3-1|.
TGTGCCAGCAGCCCGGGACGGAGGAATGAAAAACTGTTTTTT
CASSPGRRNEKLFF
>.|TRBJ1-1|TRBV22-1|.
TGTCCCAACCTGATCTCTAGCACTGAAGCTTTCTTT
CPNLISSTEAFF
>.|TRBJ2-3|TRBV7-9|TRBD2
TGTGCCAGCAGCGAGGGACTAGCGGTCAGTGAGCAGTATTTT
CASSEGLAVSEQYF
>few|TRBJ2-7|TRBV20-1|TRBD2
TGCAGTGCCACCCCCTTCCGGACTAGTCACGAGCAGTACTTC
CSATPFRTSHEQYF
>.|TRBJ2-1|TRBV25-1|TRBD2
TGTGCCAGCTCCCGGACTAGCGGGAAAACGTCCTACAATGAGCAGTTCTTC
CASSRTSGKTSYNEQFF
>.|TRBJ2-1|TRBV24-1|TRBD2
TGTGCCACCAGTAACGGTAACCGGGAGGGAAGGCAGTTCTTC
CATSNGNREGRQFF
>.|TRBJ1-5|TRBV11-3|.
TGTGCCAGCAGCCTCGAAATAAGGGTGTTTAATCAGCCCCAGCATTTT
CASSLEIRVFNQPQHF
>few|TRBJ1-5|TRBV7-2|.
TGTGCCAGCAGCTTATTGGGGACCTATCAGCCCCAGCATTTT
CASSLLGTYQPQHF
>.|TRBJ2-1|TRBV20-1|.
TGCAGTGCTGAGAACCTTGCTTGGGGTAGGCTAAGGAATGAGCAGTTCTTC
CSAENLAWGRLRNEQFF
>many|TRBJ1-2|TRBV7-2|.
TGTGCCAGCAGCCAAGGTCTGGGGGATGGCTACACCTTC
CASSQGLGDGYTF
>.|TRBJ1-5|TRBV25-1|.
TGTGCCAGCAGTGAACAAGACAGCCACAATCAGCCCCAGCATTTT
CASSEQDSHNQPQHF
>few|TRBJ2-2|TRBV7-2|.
TGTGCCAGCAGCCAAGTCGGGGGAGTAACCACCGGGGAGCTGTTTTTT
CASSQVGGVTTGELFF
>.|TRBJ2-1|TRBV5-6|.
TGTGCCAGCAGCTTTGGGGACACCTCCTACAATGAGCAGTTCTTC
CASSFGDTSYNEQFF
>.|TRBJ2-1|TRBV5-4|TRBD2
TGTGCCAGCAGCTTGTTTGGGGGGGACTACAATGAGCAGTTCTTC
CASSLFGGDYNEQFF
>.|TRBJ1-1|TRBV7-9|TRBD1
TGTGCCAGCAGCTTAAGACAGGGGATCACTGAAGCTTTCTTT
CASSLRQGITEAFF
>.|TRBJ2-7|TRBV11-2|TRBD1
TGTGCCAGCAGAAGGACAGGGAACCACGAGCAGTACTTC
CASRRTGNHEQYF
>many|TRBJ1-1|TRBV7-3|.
TGTGCCAGCAGCTCACAGGGTGGTACTGAAGCTTTCTTT
CASSSQGGTEAFF
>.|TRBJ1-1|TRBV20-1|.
TGCAGTGCTAGAAGCGGGGGCCTGACTGAAGCTTTCTTT
CSARSGGLTEAFF
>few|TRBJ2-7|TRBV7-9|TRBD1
TGTGCCAGCAGCTCGCCCGGGACAGGGCTCTACGAGCAGTACTTC
CASSSPGTGLYEQYF
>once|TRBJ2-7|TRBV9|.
TGTGCCAGCAGCGTAGAACAAGTTTCCGAGCAGTACTTC
CASSVEQVSEQYF
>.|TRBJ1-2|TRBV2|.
TGTGCCAGCAGCGTACGGGGATATGGCTACACCTTC
CASSVRGYGYTF
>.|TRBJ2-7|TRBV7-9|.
TGTGCCAGCAGCCTACGGGACCTCGAGCAGTACTTC
CASSLRDLEQYF
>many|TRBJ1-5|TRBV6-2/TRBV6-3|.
TGTGCCAGCAGTTACGGGGCAGAGGGGGGTCAGCCCCAGCATTTT
CASSYGAEGGQPQHF
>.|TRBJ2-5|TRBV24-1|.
TGTGCCACCAGTGATTTGCAGGGGGAGACCCAGTACTTC
CATSDLQGETQYF
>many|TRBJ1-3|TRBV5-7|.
TGTGCCAGCATCCGGGCGGGCCAACTCTCTGGAAACACCATATATTTT
CASIRAGQLSGNTIYF
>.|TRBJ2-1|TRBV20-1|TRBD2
TGCAGTGCTATCTCCCTAGCGGGCGGGCGAAACAATGAGCAGTTCTTC
CSAISLAGGRNNEQFF
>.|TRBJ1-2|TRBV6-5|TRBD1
TGTGCCAGCAGAGGGTCCGTGGGACAGGGGGCGCAAGTTAATGGCTACACCTTC
CASRGSVGQGAQVNGYTF
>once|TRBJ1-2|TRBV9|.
TGTGCCAGCAGCGGCGCCGGGCATGGCTACACCTTC
CASSGAGHGYTF
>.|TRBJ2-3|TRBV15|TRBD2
TGTGCCACCAGCAGAGATCGACTAGCGGGGGTGCAGTATTTT
CATSRDRLAGVQYF
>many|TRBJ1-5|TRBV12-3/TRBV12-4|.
TGTGCCAGCAGCCCCCCAGGGGACGGCAATCAGCCCCAGCATTTT
CASSPPGDGNQPQHF
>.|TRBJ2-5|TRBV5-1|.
TGCGCCAGCAGCTCATTCGGGTTGGAGACCCAGTACTTC
CASSSFGLETQYF
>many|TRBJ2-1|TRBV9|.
TGTGCCAGCAGCGTTGGGACTGTGGACAATGAGCAGTTCTTC
CASSVGTVDNEQFF
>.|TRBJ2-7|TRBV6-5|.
TGTGCCAGCAGTGACTCCGTCAGGGGGGGGGGCGAGCAGTACTTC
CASSDSVRGGGEQYF
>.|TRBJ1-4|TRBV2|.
TGTGCCAGCAGTGATGGGTGGGGATATGGAAAACTGTTTTTT
CASSDGWGYGKLFF
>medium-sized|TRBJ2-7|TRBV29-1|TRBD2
TGCAGCGTGGTACTAGCGGGGGTACTCTACGAGCAGTACTTC
CSVVLAGVLYEQYF